The clone carrying this T cell receptor (beta chain) was counted many times. This entry comes from a study of T-cell reconstitution after alpha-beta-depleted transplantation in children. Looked up from germline, CDR1 is SGHAT and CDR2 is FQNNGV. This CDR3 contains 15 residues. V lost 5 bases to trimming and J lost 4 bases, with 15 bases between them. It was with unique molecular identifiers that the TCRbeta library was prepared. TCRdb analysed the PCR reads with MiXCR anew, one entry per CDR3 protein. There are 100,000 or so distinct CDR3 sequences in the sample; more than 9% occur only once, and about 15% lies in the top ten.

Sequences were derived from PBMCs from the stem cell graft donor, sampled from the stem cell graft. This rearrangement joins TRBV11-2 to TRBJ1-3, with D perhaps TRBD1 (6 bases). The origin of this receptor is a human donor who donated a stem cell graft to a child with inherited bone marrow failure. The CDR3 spells CASSNYRASGNTIYF. In DNA, the CDR3 is TGTGCCAGCAGCAACTACAGGGCGTCAGGAAACACCATATATTTT.